This T cell receptor (beta chain) emerged from a study of Tregs in tolerant kidney transplant recipients. Measured with immunoSEQ multiplex PCR; TCRdb has only the in-frame clones, and not every one. The sample shows tens of thousands of clones, roughly 93% of them seen only once. Regarding this clone: The antigen is unknown.

Study-level points and caveats: For some patients, primers changed over time, blocking nucleotide-level comparison. Tregs expanded with activated donor B cells seemed most donor-specific. Few patients were studied, so findings need validation in larger groups.

The V end lost 1 base, the J end lost 0 bases, and 13 bases lay between the germline ends. The CDR3 runs to 17 residues. CDR1 and CDR2 (germline): MGHRA, YSYEKL. Recipients received nonmyeloablative bone marrow transplants from related graft donors, with transient mixed chimerism. The genes are TRBV4-1 and TRBJ1-3; D unclear. The sample in question was CD4+ T cells from blood (PBMCs), obtained 12 months after the transplant. This TCR was recovered from a human patient who received a combined kidney and bone marrow transplant. The graft donor may be the source of some T cells. The CDR3 coding sequence is TGCGCCAGCAGCCAAGGGTCGGCAGGATTCTCTGGAAACACCATATATTTT. Protein: CASSQGSAGFSGNTIYF.